These T cell receptor beta chains were read from a single sample in a study of blood T cells in healthy people across ages. Using its own MiXCR run on the 5' RACE reads, TCRdb lists one record per CDR3 protein. The table records 1.5 million to 1.9 million distinct CDR3 sequences, about 45% of them present only once. Sequences were obtained from blood. These receptor sequences come from a woman between 18 and 30 years old in good health. Both conserved end residues are trimmed from each CDR3.

>TRBV4-2|TRBJ1-1
ASSHPTGLTEAF
>TRBV20-1|TRBJ1-4
SARDPAGLRINEKLF
>TRBV9|TRBJ2-7
AGSGETQY
>TRBV20-1|TRBJ2-7
SARDVTSGTYEQY
>TRBV25-1|TRBJ2-1
ASTRLAGDGNNEQF
>TRBV29-1|TRBJ2-1
SVGRYEANEQF
>TRBV20-1|TRBJ2-7
SARDGTGGFYEQY
>TRBV4-2|TRBJ2-7
AGSQDWGSGVDEQY
>TRBV2|TRBJ1-2
ASINRDYGYT
>TRBV28|TRBJ2-1
ASSFNRGRNSNEQF
>TRBV29-1|TRBJ1-4
SVGSDPLSGEKLF
>TRBV10-3|TRBJ2-1
AISPPGLAGVRTYNEQF
>TRBV14|TRBJ1-4
ASSLQVPREKLF
>TRBV20-1|TRBJ1-2
SARGRQGRGYGYT
>TRBV19|TRBJ2-1
ASSIGSGLGEQF
>TRBV6-5|TRBJ2-7
ASSYVSSGGYEQY
>TRBV28|TRBJ2-1
ATHPIVAGVAEQF
>TRBV20-1|TRBJ2-3
SAGQRAAGTDTQY
>TRBV5-1|TRBJ1-6
ASSLEAMGNSPLH
>TRBV7-2|TRBJ2-3
ASSPGLAGQNTQY
>TRBV15|TRBJ1-2
ATSRDRDRVYGYT
>TRBV15|TRBJ2-1
ATSHRASSYNEQF
>TRBV18|TRBJ2-1
ASSPYPSTSPMGEQF
>TRBV4-1|TRBJ2-1
ASSQEGREWSSYNEQF
>TRBV20-1|TRBJ2-3
SAGRGDTQY
>TRBV3-1|TRBJ2-3
ASSQEFGGSSTDTQY
>TRBV20-1|TRBJ2-7
SAKLGAGYEQY
>TRBV3-1|TRBJ1-1
ASSQGRDRSVAF
>TRBV18|TRBJ1-3
ASSELTGTGAGNTIY
>TRBV12-3/TRBV12-4|TRBJ2-3
ASSRGDIPHTDTQY
>TRBV4-3|NA
ASSHDSSGVYEQY
>TRBV10-3|TRBJ1-1
AISGGNGGNTEAF
>TRBV27|TRBJ2-5
ASSPGLAGLRREETQY
>TRBV4-3|TRBJ1-1
ASSLQGALSVTEAF
>TRBV7-8|TRBJ1-1
ASSLRDRVNTEAF
>TRBV20-1|TRBJ2-3
SGGNSGRGRTQY
>TRBV6-2/TRBV6-3|TRBJ2-1
ASSSGTALSYNEQF
>TRBV7-2|TRBJ2-3
ASSPRRVGGPLYTQY
>TRBV20-1|TRBJ1-5
SASPETASASQPQH